The 15 T cell receptor beta chains below come from one sample, sequenced in a study of T-cell memory formation after mild COVID-19. TCRdb reanalysed the 5' RACE reads using MiXCR and keeps one entry per CDR3 protein. The table lists some 300,000 distinct CDR3 sequences, roughly a fifth of them singletons. Material for sequencing was PBMCs or a T cell subset sorted from them (not recorded which). These receptors originate from a man aged 18 to 35 who had mild COVID-19 (a few samples of this study predate the infection). Cell type and time point are not known.

This clonotype was detected many times. V and J are TRBV12-3 or TRBV12-4 and TRBJ1-6, with TRBD1 matching 8 bases. The CDR3 spans 17 residues. After removal of 1 base from V and 5 bases from J, the junction contained 7 bases not matched to a gene. CDR3 amino acids: CASSLVGRGLNNSPLHF. The CDR3 bases are TGTGCCAGCAGTTTAGTGGGCAGGGGGCTGAATAATTCACCCCTCCACTTT.

This clonotype showed up just a few times. The chain carries TRBV20-1 and TRBJ2-5; D not certain. The germline V and J ends were trimmed by 4 bases and 4 bases, with 10 bases remaining between them. This CDR3 comprises 12 residues. Germline lookup yields CDR1 DFQATT and CDR2 SNEGSKA (reference sequence). The CDR3 DNA sequence: TGCAGTGCTACCCGTGGAGCAGAGACCCAGTACTTC. This codes for CSATRGAETQYF.

In its sample, this clonotype was seen many times. The V gene is TRBV7-9, the J gene TRBJ2-1; D gene unclear. The CDR3 totals 11 residues. The germline gives CDR1 SEHNR, CDR2 FQNEAQ (reference sequence). The V gene lost 2 bases and the J gene lost 7 bases, with 3 bases spanning the gap. The CDR3 DNA follows: TGTGCCAGCAGCTTAACGAATGAGCAGTTCTTC. Translation: CASSLTNEQFF.

The chain carries TRBV18 and TRBJ2-7; no clear D. Germline V gene lookup returns CDR1 KGHSH and CDR2 LQKENI. The germline V and J ends were trimmed by 3 bases and 0 bases, with 15 bases remaining between them. CDR3 size: 16 residues. The DNA for the CDR3 is TGTGCCAGCTCACCCACGGGTCTTTATAGCTCCTACGAGCAGTACTTC. Translating gives CASSPTGLYSSYEQYF.

The V gene is TRBV12-3 or TRBV12-4, the J gene TRBJ1-1; 8 bases map to TRBD1. J was trimmed by 6 bases and V by 5 bases; bases with no gene match: 11. There are 15 residues in the CDR3. The CDR3 sequence: CASSLRRTGRAEAFF. CDR3 nucleotide sequence: TGTGCCAGCAGTCTCCGCCGGACAGGGCGCGCTGAAGCTTTCTTT.

This clonotype occurred a few times. The V call is TRBV10-3, the J call TRBJ2-1, with TRBD2 matching 11 bases. In germline, CDR1 is ENHRY, CDR2 SYGVKD. After removal of 7 bases from V and 4 bases from J, the junction contained 6 bases not matched to a gene. The CDR3 contains 15 residues. CDR3 region: CAITNPSGGYNEQFF. The CDR3 coding sequence is TGTGCCATCACCAACCCTAGCGGGGGGTACAATGAGCAGTTCTTC.

The V call is TRBV27, the J call TRBJ1-2, with D uncertain. In germline, CDR1 is MNHEY, CDR2 SMNVEV (reference sequence). The CDR3 has 15 amino acids. V was trimmed by 2 bases and J by 6 bases, leaving 16 bases between them. The CDR3 DNA sequence: TGTGCCAGCAGTTTACAGGCCCCTAGATACGATGGCTACACCTTC. Translated, it gives CASSLQAPRYDGYTF.

Ten or more counts support this clonotype. The V and J genes are TRBV19 and TRBJ2-2; 13 bases match TRBD2. J was trimmed by 7 bases and V by 8 bases; bases with no gene match: 10. The CDR3 totals 16 residues. Germline V gives CDR1 LNHDA, CDR2 SQIVND (reference sequence). CDR3 amino acids: CASSRTSGGRVGELFF. The CDR3 nucleotides are TGTGCCAGTTCGAGGACTAGCGGGGGTAGGGTCGGGGAGCTGTTTTTT.

This clonotype has more than one count but fewer than ten. The chain has TRBV6-2 or TRBV6-3 and TRBJ1-2, with D possibly TRBD1 on 6 matching bases. V lost 7 bases and J lost 3, with 12 bases in between. CDR1 MNHEY and CDR2 SVGEGT come from the germline V gene. CDR3 length: 13 amino acids. The CDR3 DNA reads TGTGCCAGCAAGGTCGGGGGCGACTATGGCTACACCTTC. Residues: CASKVGGDYGYTF.

This clonotype was counted a few times. The chain combines TRBV4-3 with TRBJ2-3, with TRBD2 matching 11 bases. V was pared by 5 bases and J by 4 bases, with 8 bases of the junction left unmatched. There are 16 residues in the CDR3. Germline V gene data show CDR1 as LGHNA and CDR2 as YSLEER. Here the CDR3 reads CASSGLTSGDSDTQYF. The CDR3 DNA reads as TGCGCCAGCAGCGGACTGACTAGCGGGGACTCAGATACGCAGTATTTT.

V is TRBV19 and J is TRBJ1-4, with D hard to call. The V end lost 5 bases, the J end lost 13 bases, and 14 bases lay between the germline ends. CDR3 length equals 12 residues. Germline V gives CDR1 LNHDA, CDR2 SQIVND (reference sequence). CDR3 DNA: TGTGCCAGTAGTCCGGACGGGTGGCGACTGTTTTTT. Its translation is CASSPDGWRLFF. Based on the CDR3 plus reference TRBV19 and TRBJ1-4, the full variable domain is DGGITQSPKYLFRKEGQNVTLSCEQNLNHDAMYWYRQDPGQGLRLIYYSQIVNDFQKGDIAEGYSVSREKKESFPLTVTSAQKNPTAFYLCASSPDGWRLFFGSGTQLSVL.

There are a few counts of this clonotype. Germline and junction disagree at one end, which may indicate a read error. The J gene is TRBJ2-7, the V gene TRBV3-1, with D unclear. In germline, CDR1 is LGHDT, CDR2 YNNKEL (reference sequence). The CDR3 is 13 residues long. CDR3 bases: TGTGCCAGCAGCCAAGCGAACCTCGGAAGTCTCTCCTTC. This gives the protein CASSQANLGSLSF.

Only a few counts were recorded for this clonotype. The chain has TRBV3-1 and TRBJ2-1; D remains ambiguous. Germline V lookup: CDR1 LGHDT, CDR2 YNNKEL (reference sequence). V lost 4 bases and J lost 3, with 13 bases in between. The CDR3 extends over 15 amino acids. CDR3 amino acids: CASSPDTKLYNEQFF. CDR3 nucleotide sequence: TGTGCCAGCAGCCCAGACACGAAACTCTACAATGAGCAGTTCTTC.

Only a few counts were recorded for this clonotype. V is TRBV23-1 and J is TRBJ1-1; 9 bases fit TRBD1. TRBV23-1 is known as an ORF, though its function is uncertain. V shed 8 bases, J shed 7 bases, and the junction held 17 bases outside the gene matches. The CDR3 is 16 amino acids. CDR3 nucleotides: TGCGCCAGCGATCCGACAGGGGGAAGGCATTATGTTGAAGCTTTCTTT. Protein sequence: CASDPTGGRHYVEAFF.

This rearrangement joins TRBV3-1 to TRBJ1-1; D gene unclear. This CDR3 has 12 residues. The ends were cut back, 3 bases at V and 5 bases at J, with 7 bases in the middle. Germline V lookup: CDR1 LGHDT, CDR2 YNNKEL (reference sequence). This CDR3 is CASSHRATEAFF. The DNA for the CDR3 is TGTGCCAGCAGCCACCGTGCAACTGAAGCTTTCTTT.